Shown below are 2 T cell receptor beta chains from a single sample sequenced in a study of Ad26.COV2.S vaccination and SARS-CoV-2 variants. Produced via immunoSEQ multiplex PCR; TCRdb's table is partial and in-frame only. The sample shows hundreds of thousands of clones, approximately 88% of them seen only once. Indicated treatment: some 19 received Ad26.COV2.S at low or high dose, single or two shots; about five received placebo; per-sample allocation not given. The investigators took samples on day 63 after the first vaccine or placebo injection. The source was peripheral blood, collected in a trial of Ad26.COV2.S vaccine versus placebo. Receptors were obtained from a person between 18 and 65 years old who received the Ad26.COV2.S COVID-19 vaccine or a placebo.

The chain is built from TRBV7-9 and TRBJ1-1; D perhaps matches TRBD1 (6 bases). The CDR3 is 14 amino acids. The ends were cut back, 5 bases at V and 5 bases at J, with 15 bases in the middle. Germline CDR1 and CDR2: SEHNR and FQNEAQ (reference sequence). CDR3 amino acids: CASSRFGGATEAFF. DNA for the CDR3: TGTGCCAGCAGCCGGTTTGGGGGGGCTACTGAAGCTTTCTTT.

Only a few counts were recorded for this clone. The genes are TRBV7-9 and TRBJ1-6, with D perhaps matching TRBD1 (5 bases). V shed 5 bases and J shed 8 bases, with 19 bases lying between them. Germline V CDR1 and CDR2: SEHNR, FQNEAQ (reference sequence). The CDR3 totals 16 residues. CDR3 region: CASSTPGGTADSPLHF. Here the CDR3 DNA reads TGTGCCAGCAGCACCCCGGGAGGGACCGCCGATTCACCCCTCCACTTT.